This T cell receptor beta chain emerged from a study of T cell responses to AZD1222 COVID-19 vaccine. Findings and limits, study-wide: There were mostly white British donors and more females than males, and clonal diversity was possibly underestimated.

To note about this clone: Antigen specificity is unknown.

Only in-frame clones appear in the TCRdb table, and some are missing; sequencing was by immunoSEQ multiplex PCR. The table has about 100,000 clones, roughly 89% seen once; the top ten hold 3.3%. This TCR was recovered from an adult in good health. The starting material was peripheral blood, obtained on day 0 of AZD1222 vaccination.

The CDR3, as DNA: TGTGCCAGCAGCTTGGGAGACATCTACAATGAGCAGTTCTTC. Protein sequence: CASSLGDIYNEQFF. The chain uses TRBV5-4 and TRBJ2-1, with D hard to call. CDR3 length: 14 amino acids. CDR1 and CDR2 (germline): SGHNT, YYREEE (reference sequence). The V end was cut by 0 bases, the J end by 3 bases, with 7 bases between.